This T cell receptor (beta chain) comes out of a study of T cell repertoires in cytomegalovirus infection. Study-wide points: Cumulative public TCR beta family frequency identified carriers of CMV plus the relevant HLA.

The CDR3 totals 15 residues. Germline V CDR1 and CDR2: SGDLS, YYNGEE. V shed 1 base and J 4 bases; nucleotides not matched to a gene: 5. TCRdb recomputed calls from the reads with MiXCR, one row per CDR3 protein. The table shows more than 500,000 distinct CDR3 sequences, with approximately 17% occurring only once. A few counts support this clonotype. Its antigen is not identified. The chain recombines TRBV9 with TRBJ2-3, with 8 bases that match TRBD1. Sequencing was performed on CD8+ T cells from PBMCs. The sequence was obtained from a human donor in good health (CMV status not recorded). Some clones in this sample may be carry-over from other donors' samples. DNA for the CDR3: TGTGCCAGCAGCGTAAGAGGCAGGGGGCCAGATACGCAGTATTTT. Encoded protein: CASSVRGRGPDTQYF.